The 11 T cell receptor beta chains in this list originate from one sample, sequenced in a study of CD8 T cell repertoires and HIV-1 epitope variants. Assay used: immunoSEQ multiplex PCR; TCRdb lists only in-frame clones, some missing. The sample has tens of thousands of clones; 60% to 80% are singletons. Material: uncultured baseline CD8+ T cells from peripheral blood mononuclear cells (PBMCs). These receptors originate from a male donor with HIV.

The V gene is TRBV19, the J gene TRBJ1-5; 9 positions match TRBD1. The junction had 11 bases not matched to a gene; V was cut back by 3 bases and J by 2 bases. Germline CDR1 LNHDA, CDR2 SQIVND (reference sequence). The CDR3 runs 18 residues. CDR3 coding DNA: TGTGCCAGTAGTATGGGACAGGGACACGAGTTACGCAATCAGCCCCAGCATTTT. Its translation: CASSMGQGHELRNQPQHF.

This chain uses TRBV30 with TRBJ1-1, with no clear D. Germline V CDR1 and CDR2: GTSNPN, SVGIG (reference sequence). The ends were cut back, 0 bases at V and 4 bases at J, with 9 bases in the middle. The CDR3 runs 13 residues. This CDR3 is CAWSVLVGTEAFF. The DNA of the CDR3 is TGTGCCTGGAGTGTATTGGTGGGCACTGAAGCTTTCTTT.

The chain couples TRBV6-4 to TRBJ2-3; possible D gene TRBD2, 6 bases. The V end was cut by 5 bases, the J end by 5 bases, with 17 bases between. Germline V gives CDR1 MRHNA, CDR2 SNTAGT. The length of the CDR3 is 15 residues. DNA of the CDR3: TGTGCCAGCAGTTCCCAGACTAGTGGCCTAGATACGCAGTATTTT. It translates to CASSSQTSGLDTQYF.

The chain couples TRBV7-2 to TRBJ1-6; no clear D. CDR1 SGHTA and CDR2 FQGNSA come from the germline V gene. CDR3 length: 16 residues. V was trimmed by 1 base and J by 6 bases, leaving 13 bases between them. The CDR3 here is CASSLGFRVANSPLHF. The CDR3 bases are TGTGCCAGCAGCTTAGGTTTCCGGGTAGCTAATTCACCCCTCCACTTT.

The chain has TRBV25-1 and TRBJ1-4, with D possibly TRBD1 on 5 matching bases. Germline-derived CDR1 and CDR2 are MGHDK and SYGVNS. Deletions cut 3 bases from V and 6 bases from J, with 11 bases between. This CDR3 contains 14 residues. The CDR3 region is CASSDREGYEKLFF. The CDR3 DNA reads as TGTGCCAGCAGTGACAGGGAGGGCTATGAAAAACTGTTTTTT.

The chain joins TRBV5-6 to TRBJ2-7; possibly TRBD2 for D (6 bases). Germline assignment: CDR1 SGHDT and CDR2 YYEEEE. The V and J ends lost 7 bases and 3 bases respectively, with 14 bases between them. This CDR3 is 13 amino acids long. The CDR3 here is CASRKDGGYEQYF. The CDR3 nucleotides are TGTGCCAGCCGGAAGGACGGGGGCTACGAGCAGTACTTC.

The CDR3 protein is CASSLRATAGVGNQPQHF. CDR3 nucleotides: TGTGCCAGCAGCCTTCGCGCAACAGCGGGGGTCGGCAATCAGCCCCAGCATTTT. The gene calls are TRBV7-8 and TRBJ1-5, with D possibly matching TRBD1 (5 bases). With 5 bases removed from V and 2 bases from J, the gap between germline ends came to 22 bases. The CDR3 runs to 18 residues. CDR1 is SGHVS, CDR2 FQNEAQ, per germline.

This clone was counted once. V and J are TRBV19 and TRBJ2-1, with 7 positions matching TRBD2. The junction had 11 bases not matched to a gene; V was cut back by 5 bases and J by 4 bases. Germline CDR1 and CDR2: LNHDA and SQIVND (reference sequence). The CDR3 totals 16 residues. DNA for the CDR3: TGTGCCAGTAGTCCCCGACTGGGCGGGAGTTACAATGAGCAGTTCTTC. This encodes CASSPRLGGSYNEQFF.

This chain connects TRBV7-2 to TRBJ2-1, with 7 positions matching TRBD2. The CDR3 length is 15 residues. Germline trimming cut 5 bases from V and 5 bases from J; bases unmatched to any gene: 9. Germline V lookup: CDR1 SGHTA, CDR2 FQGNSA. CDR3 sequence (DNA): TGTGCCAGCAGCCGGGACTACTCCTGGGACAATGAGCAGTTCTTC. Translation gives CASSRDYSWDNEQFF.

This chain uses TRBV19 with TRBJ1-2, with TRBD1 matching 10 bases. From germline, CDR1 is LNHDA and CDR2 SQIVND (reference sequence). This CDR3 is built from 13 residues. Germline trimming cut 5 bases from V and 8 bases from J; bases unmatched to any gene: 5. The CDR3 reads CASSFRDRGGYTF. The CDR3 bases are TGTGCCAGTAGTTTTCGGGACAGGGGAGGCTACACCTTC.

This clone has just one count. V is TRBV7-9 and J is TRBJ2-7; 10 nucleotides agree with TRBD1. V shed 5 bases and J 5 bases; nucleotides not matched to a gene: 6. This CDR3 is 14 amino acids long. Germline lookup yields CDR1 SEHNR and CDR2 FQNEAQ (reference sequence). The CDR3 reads CASSTRQGADEQYF. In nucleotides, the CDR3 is TGTGCCAGCAGCACCCGACAGGGGGCCGACGAGCAGTACTTC.